This T cell receptor (beta chain) was observed in a study of OX40 agonist ivuxolimab in advanced cancers. Study-level points and caveats: The investigators did not determine what antigen specificity the expanded peripheral T cells had.

Some clones are missing from TCRdb's copy, which holds only in-frame ones; the method was immunoSEQ multiplex PCR. The table has tens of thousands of clones, around 86% seen once. There are 15 residues in the CDR3. V trimming: 5 bases; J trimming: 3 bases; junction bases outside the gene matches: 8. CDR1 is SGHTA, CDR2 FQGNSA, per germline. As concerns this clone: The antigen is not known.

The starting material was CD4+ or CD8+ T cells sorted from blood, obtained in a trial of the OX40 agonist ivuxolimab. This clonotype originated in an adult with an advanced solid tumor such as melanoma, head and neck, liver or kidney cancer. V gene TRBV7-2 combines with J gene TRBJ2-7, with TRBD2 matching over 9 bases. Here the CDR3 reads CASSRGGTSIYEQYF. The CDR3 DNA reads TGTGCCAGCAGCCGAGGGGGGACTAGCATCTACGAGCAGTACTTC.